What follows are 9 T cell receptor beta chains derived from one specimen sequenced in a study of shared clonotypes between healthy human individuals (dated by TCRdb to 2018 to 2021). Library prep was done by the immunoSEQ multiplex PCR assay. TCRdb carries this immuneACCESS record with in-frame sequences only. Its versions omit some clonotypes, under half of them owing to an unresolved V gene in the studies checked, with the rest unexplained. Recorded for this sample are some 2.3 million clones; approximately 93% of them occurred a single time. The top ten clones comprise 0.35% to 0.45% of the sample. Sequenced sample: naive CD4+ T cells from PBMCs. Explained via the paper, the cell subset or site label denotes: CD45RA+ positively selected. The receptors shown here come from a man aged 18 to 29 in good health. Some clones in this sample may be carry-over from other donors' samples.

The chain combines TRBV6-1 with TRBJ2-7; either TRBD1 or TRBD2 may supply D (5 bases each). CDR3 length: 13 residues. The V and J ends lost 3 bases and 9 bases respectively, with 15 bases between them. Germline CDR1 reads MNHNS; CDR2 reads SASEGT. The CDR3 region is CASSDVFGTRQYF. The CDR3 DNA sequence: TGTGCCAGCAGTGATGTTTTCGGGACGAGGCAGTACTTC.

V is TRBV18 and J is TRBJ2-7; weak D call: TRBD1 (6 bases). The CDR3 consists of 19 residues. Deletions cut 1 base from V and 1 base from J, with 23 bases between. Per germline, CDR1 KGHSH and CDR2 LQKENI. The CDR3 DNA reads as TGTGCCAGCTCACCACTCAAATCCTCCTTCGGACAGCTTTCCTACGAGCAGTACTTC. Translated: CASSPLKSSFGQLSYEQYF.

The chain has TRBV20-1 and TRBJ2-7; 7 positions agree with TRBD1. CDR3 length: 11 amino acids. From germline, CDR1 is DFQATT and CDR2 SNEGSKA (reference sequence). Germline trimming cut 7 bases from V and 5 bases from J; bases unmatched to any gene: 5. As DNA, the CDR3 is TGCAGTGTGAGGGGGCCCCACGAGCAGTACTTC. Its protein product is CSVRGPHEQYF.

The V gene is TRBV7-9, the J gene TRBJ2-5, with 7 bases matching TRBD2. V shed 7 bases, J shed 5 bases, and the junction held 13 bases outside the gene matches. The CDR3 length is 15 residues. Germline CDR1 is SEHNR and CDR2 is FQNEAQ (reference sequence). CDR3 in DNA: TGTGCCAGCAACTCTCGTCGGGGACTAATCGAGACCCAGTACTTC. Its protein is CASNSRRGLIETQYF.

The chain uses TRBV5-1 and TRBJ2-3; no definite D call. CDR1 is SGHRS, CDR2 YFSETQ, per germline. V was shortened by 4 bases and J by 3 bases, with 15 bases between the two germline ends. The CDR3 length is 15 residues. CDR3 in amino acids: CASSVVSPRTDTQYF. The CDR3 DNA follows: TGCGCCAGCAGCGTTGTGAGCCCTCGGACAGATACGCAGTATTTT.

Worth noting for this clone: The same CDR3 is also encoded by other DNA sequences in this sample. In nucleotides, the CDR3 is TGTGCCAGCAGCTTGTCGGGGGGCTATGGCTACACCTTC. Translation gives CASSLSGGYGYTF. This sequence joins TRBV5-5 and TRBJ1-2; possible D gene TRBD1, 5 bases. CDR3 length: 13 residues. Trimming pared 1 base from V and 4 bases from J, leaving 8 bases between. Germline V CDR1 and CDR2: SGHKS, YYEKEE (reference sequence).

The chain joins TRBV15 to TRBJ1-1; TRBD1 matches at 8 bases. The CDR3 length is 15 residues. Trimming at V came to 1 base and at J to 3 bases, leaving 4 bases not matched to a gene. Germline CDR1 LNHNV, CDR2 YYDKDF (reference sequence). This CDR3 reads CATSRAQGVYTEAFF. Here the CDR3 DNA reads TGTGCCACCAGCAGAGCACAGGGGGTATACACTGAAGCTTTCTTT.

Concerning this clone: A junction end diverges from the germline sequence, so it may reflect a read error. This chain links TRBV11-3 with TRBJ2-7; tentative D call: TRBD1 (6 bases). Germline values: CDR1 SGHNT, CDR2 YENEEA. The CDR3 is made up of 14 amino acids. The chain's CDR3 is CASSPQGLSHEQYF. The CDR3 DNA reads as TGTGCCAGCAGTCCCCAGGGGCTCTCCCACGAGCAGTACTTC.

Comment on this clone: This same CDR3 is encoded by further DNA sequences in the sample. V gene TRBV18 combines with J gene TRBJ2-6; D not certain. The CDR3 consists of 14 residues. V was cut by 3 bases and J by 2 bases, with 5 bases left in between. Germline V lookup: CDR1 KGHSH, CDR2 LQKENI. The CDR3 reads CASSPTAGANVLTF. CDR3 nucleotides: TGTGCCAGCTCACCCACAGCTGGGGCCAACGTCCTGACTTTC.